What follows are 28 T cell receptor beta chains derived from one specimen sequenced in a study of cytomegalovirus exposure and HLA in healthy donors. The PCR contained 60 Vbeta and 13 Jbeta primers. Repertoires were generated with immunoSEQ multiplex PCR, while TCRdb's copy carries only in-frame clones and drops some. The data contain around 99,000 clones, roughly two thirds of them singletons. Sequencing used PBMCs. These receptors came from a woman in her 30s in good health and CMV-seronegative.

The CDR3 loop reads CASSLLAGDSYEQYF. The DNA for the CDR3 is TGTGCCAGCAGCTTACTAGCGGGGGACTCCTACGAGCAGTACTTC. The chain employs TRBV7-9 and TRBJ2-7; 10 positions agree with TRBD2. This CDR3 spans 15 amino acids. With 2 bases clipped from V and 0 bases from J, the junction kept 1 base outside the gene matches. Per the germline V gene, CDR1 is SEHNR and CDR2 is FQNEAQ (reference sequence). Full variable domain (missing parts from reference TRBV7-9 and TRBJ2-7): DTGVSQNPRHKITKRGQNVTFRCDPISEHNRLYWYRQTLGQGPEFLTYFQNEAQLEKSRLLSDRFSAERPKGSFSTLEIQRTEQGDSAMYLCASSLLAGDSYEQYFGPGTRLTVT.

This chain uses TRBV19 with TRBJ2-1; TRBD2 aligns across 9 bases. Per the germline V gene, CDR1 is LNHDA and CDR2 is SQIVND (reference sequence). This CDR3 comprises 14 residues. Losses at the gene ends were 5 bases for V and 8 bases for J; bases not matched to a gene: 7. For the CDR3, the DNA is TGTGCCAGTAGTGGCGGGAGGGCCAGGGATGAGCAGTTCTTC. Translating gives CASSGGRARDEQFF.

The genes are TRBV7-9 and TRBJ2-1; maybe TRBD2 (6 bases). Germline loops: CDR1 SEHNR, CDR2 FQNEAQ (reference sequence). V lost 5 bases to trimming and J lost 7 bases, with 6 bases between them. The CDR3 totals 11 residues. The CDR3 protein is CASSRENEQFF. The CDR3 DNA reads as TGTGCCAGCAGCCGGGAGAATGAGCAGTTCTTC.

The J gene is TRBJ1-5, the V gene TRBV19; 9 positions match TRBD1. The CDR3 is 15 residues long. V gave up 5 bases and J gave up 3 bases; unmatched junction bases: 5. Germline loops: CDR1 LNHDA, CDR2 SQIVND (reference sequence). Here the CDR3 reads CASSPGDRVNQPQHF. DNA of the CDR3: TGTGCCAGTAGTCCCGGGGACAGGGTCAATCAGCCCCAGCATTTT.

The genes are TRBV27 and TRBJ1-5; D unresolved. Germline V gene sequence: CDR1 MNHEY, CDR2 SMNVEV (reference sequence). The CDR3 has 16 amino acids. Trimming stripped 6 bases from V and 2 bases from J, with 17 bases between. CDR3 protein: CASSNRLGRGNQPQHF. The CDR3 DNA reads TGTGCCAGCAGCAACCGGCTAGGGAGGGGCAATCAGCCCCAGCATTTT.

The rearrangement joins TRBV14 to TRBJ2-5, with TRBD1 matching 9 bases. With V trimmed by 4 bases and J by 5 bases, 17 bases remained unmatched. The CDR3 runs to 18 residues. Germline V gene lookup returns CDR1 SGHDN and CDR2 FVKESK. In DNA, the CDR3 is TGTGCCAGCAGCCCGGGAGGCCCCGGGACAGGGAGACGGGAGACCCAGTACTTC. It specifies CASSPGGPGTGRRETQYF. Full variable domain (outside the CDR3, taken from reference TRBV14 and TRBJ2-5): EAGVTQFPSHSVIEKGQTVTLRCDPISGHDNLYWYRRVMGKEIKFLLHFVKESKQDESGMPNNRFLAERTGGTYSTLKVQPAELEDSGVYFCASSPGGPGTGRRETQYFGPGTRLLVL.

V usage is TRBV4-2 and J usage is TRBJ1-4; 7 bases agree with TRBD1. This CDR3 spans 15 amino acids. From germline, CDR1 is LGHNA and CDR2 YNFKEQ. Trimming cost V 4 bases and J 5 bases; bases outside gene matches: 7. CDR3 sequence reads: CASSRLRDRNEKLFF. The CDR3 region has the DNA TGTGCCAGCAGCCGCCTCCGGGACAGAAATGAAAAACTGTTTTTT.

J is TRBJ2-4 and V is TRBV7-3; D not resolved. Trimming pared 5 bases from V and 7 bases from J, leaving 12 bases between. Germline values: CDR1 SGHTA, CDR2 FQGTGA. The CDR3 extends over 13 amino acids. This CDR3 is CASSQSNSNIQYF. DNA of the CDR3: TGTGCCAGCAGCCAGTCGAACAGTAACATTCAGTACTTC.

The genes are TRBV5-1 and TRBJ1-4, with 7 bases matching TRBD1. V lost 0 bases and J lost 5; bases outside the gene matches: 7. Germline-derived CDR1 and CDR2 are SGHRS and YFSETQ. This CDR3 region has 16 residues. The CDR3 DNA is TGCGCCAGCAGCTTGGCTGGGGGACAGCAAAATGAAAAACTGTTTTTT. It specifies CASSLAGGQQNEKLFF.

This rearrangement joins TRBV25-1 to TRBJ2-1; tentative D call: TRBD2 (6 bases). The CDR3 covers 15 residues. V lost 1 base and J 2 bases, leaving 9 bases between the germline ends. Germline V gives CDR1 MGHDK, CDR2 SYGVNS. Here the CDR3 reads CASSEFRGTYNEQFF. Here the CDR3 DNA reads TGTGCCAGCAGTGAATTCCGGGGGACCTACAATGAGCAGTTCTTC. Variable domain in full (rest from reference TRBV25-1 and TRBJ2-1): EADIYQTPRYLVIGTGKKITLECSQTMGHDKMYWYQQDPGMELHLIHYSYGVNSTEKGDLSSESTVSRIRTEHFPLTLESARPSHTSQYLCASSEFRGTYNEQFFGPGTRLTVL.

This clone was counted once. The chain uses TRBV10-3 and TRBJ1-4; 8 bases agree with TRBD1. Germline V CDR1 and CDR2: ENHRY, SYGVKD. The junction had 9 bases not matched to a gene; V was cut back by 6 bases and J by 6 bases. This CDR3 is built from 15 residues. The CDR3 nucleotides are TGTGCCATCAGCGCTAGAGGGACAGGAGATGAAAAACTGTTTTTT. This gives the protein CAISARGTGDEKLFF.

The chain is built from TRBV7-9 and TRBJ2-1; 10 nucleotides align to TRBD2. Germline CDR1 is SEHNR and CDR2 is FQNEAQ (reference sequence). The CDR3 loop spans 15 amino acids. V lost 7 bases and J lost 4; bases outside the gene matches: 7. CDR3 DNA sequence: TGTGCCAGCACCTCTCGAGCGGGAGGGTACAATGAGCAGTTCTTC. Translated: CASTSRAGGYNEQFF.

This chain links TRBV7-3 with TRBJ2-1, with D unresolved. CDR3 size: 12 residues. Trimming left V 4 bases short and J 12 bases short, with 13 bases between. The V gene's germline CDR1 is SGHTA and CDR2 FQGTGA. The CDR3 here is CASSSTGLAQFF. The CDR3 region has the DNA TGTGCCAGCAGCTCAACTGGCCTGGCGCAGTTCTTC.

A word on this clone: At one boundary the junction diverges from the germline segment, which might be a read error. The chain links TRBV7-9 to TRBJ1-1; TRBD1 might be the D (5 bases). This CDR3 has 12 amino acids. The germline CDR1 and CDR2 sequences are SEHNR and FQNEAQ (reference sequence). The CDR3 protein is CSSSPRSHLDIF. CDR3 in DNA: TGTTCCAGCAGCCCCAGGTCGCACCTGGACATATTT.

This clone was found once. V gene TRBV14 combines with J gene TRBJ2-5, with unresolved D. The CDR3 extends over 16 amino acids. Germline V gene lookup returns CDR1 SGHDN and CDR2 FVKESK. Trimming stripped 4 bases from V and 5 bases from J, with 20 bases between. The CDR3 sequence is CASSRGKSINAETQYF. CDR3 sequence (DNA): TGTGCCAGCAGCCGCGGCAAATCTATCAACGCGGAGACCCAGTACTTC.

The rearrangement links TRBV7-3 to TRBJ2-7; TRBD2 matches 8 bases. The V gene's germline CDR1 is SGHTA and CDR2 FQGTGA. This CDR3 contains 14 residues. V was clipped by 5 bases and J by 2 bases; unmatched bases: 5. CDR3 sequence (DNA): TGTGCCAGCAGCCTGGTCGGGGGGGCCTACGAGCAGTACTTC. This encodes CASSLVGGAYEQYF.

V usage is TRBV15 and J usage is TRBJ1-2, with D uncertain. Germline values: CDR1 LNHNV, CDR2 YYDKDF (reference sequence). This CDR3 region has 11 residues. Trimming cost V 5 bases and J 4 bases, with 5 bases left between them. CDR3 region: CATSRGYGYTF. The CDR3 region has the DNA TGTGCCACCAGCCGGGGCTATGGCTACACCTTC.

The chain employs TRBV2 and TRBJ2-7, with TRBD1 matching over 10 bases. Unmatched junction bases numbered 5, after V lost 6 bases and J lost 6 bases. The CDR3 has 13 amino acids. CDR1 SNHLY and CDR2 FYNNEI come from the germline V gene. For the CDR3, the DNA is TGTGCCAGCAGCCGGGACAGGGGACCCGAGCAGTACTTC. Residues: CASSRDRGPEQYF.

The genes are TRBV18 and TRBJ2-4; possible D gene TRBD2, 5 bases. The germline CDR1 and CDR2 sequences are KGHSH and LQKENI. Trimming removed 2 bases from V and 6 bases from J, with 14 bases in between. The CDR3 covers 15 residues. The CDR3 loop is CASSPIGGHLNIQYF. The DNA of the CDR3 is TGTGCCAGCTCACCAATTGGCGGGCACTTAAACATTCAGTACTTC.

The rearrangement uses TRBV28 and TRBJ1-6; TRBD1 might be the D (5 bases). CDR1 MDHEN and CDR2 SYDVKM come from the germline V gene. V lost 2 bases and J 7 bases, leaving 15 bases between the germline ends. CDR3 length: 16 amino acids. The CDR3 reads CASSLPGFHWNSPLHF. The CDR3 nucleotides read TGTGCCAGCAGTTTACCAGGGTTCCACTGGAATTCACCCCTCCACTTT.

The V and J genes are TRBV30 and TRBJ2-7; tentatively, D is TRBD2 (6 bases). The germline gives CDR1 GTSNPN, CDR2 SVGIG (reference sequence). The CDR3 sequence is 10 residues long. V dropped 6 bases and J dropped 6 bases, with 9 bases sitting between them. The CDR3 here is CACTGGEQYF. The CDR3 DNA reads TGTGCCTGTACCGGGGGCGAGCAGTACTTC.

This clone showed up just a few times. J is TRBJ2-7 and V is TRBV5-6, with TRBD2 identical over 7 bases. In germline, CDR1 is SGHDT, CDR2 YYEEEE. This CDR3 region has 13 residues. Trimming at V came to 4 bases and at J to 4 bases, leaving 5 bases not matched to a gene. In nucleotides, the CDR3 is TGTGCCAGCAGCCGGAGCGGGACGTACGAGCAGTACTTC. This gives the protein CASSRSGTYEQYF. The whole variable domain, remainder taken from reference TRBV5-6 and TRBJ2-7, is DAGVTQSPTHLIKTRGQQVTLRCSPKSGHDTVSWYQQALGQGPQFIFQYYEEEERQRGNFPDRFSGHQFPNYSSELNVNALLLGDSALYLCASSRSGTYEQYFGPGTRLTVT.

V usage is TRBV4-1 and J usage is TRBJ1-4; TRBD1 is a possible D gene (5 bases). CDR1 is MGHRA and CDR2 is YSYEKL in the germline V gene. Trimming removed 0 bases from V and 4 bases from J, with 15 bases in between. The CDR3 totals 17 residues. CDR3 nucleotides: TGCGCCAGCAGCCAAGACGCAGGGCAAAACTATAATGAAAAACTGTTTTTT. This codes for CASSQDAGQNYNEKLFF.

A single count supports this clone. The V gene is TRBV25-1, the J gene TRBJ1-4, with D unresolved. Germline lookup yields CDR1 MGHDK and CDR2 SYGVNS. CDR3 length: 13 residues. V lost 0 bases and J lost 8, with 7 bases in between. The CDR3 reads CASSEYPREKLFF. The CDR3 DNA follows: TGTGCCAGCAGTGAATACCCTCGGGAAAAACTGTTTTTT.

The chain employs TRBV6-9 and TRBJ2-4, with D maybe TRBD2 (7 bases). Germline V gene sequence: CDR1 MNHGY, CDR2 SVAAGI. The CDR3 extends over 18 amino acids. Trimming cost V 1 base and J 1 base, with 17 bases left between them. The CDR3 nucleotides are TGTGCCAGCAGTTATTTAGTCGTAGGGGGGGAGGCCAAAAACATTCAGTACTTC. Protein sequence: CASSYLVVGGEAKNIQYF.

This clone has a single count. The V and J genes are TRBV10-3 and TRBJ2-5; tentatively, D is TRBD1 (5 bases). Germline CDR1 is ENHRY and CDR2 is SYGVKD. Trimming removed 11 bases from V and 4 bases from J, with 14 bases in between. The CDR3 is 12 amino acids. The CDR3 DNA is TGTGCCGTTCAGGGTTCAGGAGAGACCCAGTACTTC. This sequence encodes CAVQGSGETQYF.

The chain is built from TRBV6-6 and TRBJ1-1; 9 bases map to TRBD1. Trimming removed 4 bases from V and 7 bases from J; junction bases left unmatched: 4. Per the germline V gene, CDR1 is MNHNY and CDR2 is SVGAGI (reference sequence). The CDR3 sequence is 13 residues long. In DNA, the CDR3 is TGTGCCAGCAGTTTCGGACAGGGGCGTGAAGCTTTCTTT. Its protein is CASSFGQGREAFF.

The V call is TRBV7-2, the J call TRBJ2-4; the D gene is possibly TRBD1 (6 bases). CDR3 size: 14 residues. Trimming stripped 6 bases from V and 3 bases from J, with 12 bases between. Germline V gene lookup returns CDR1 SGHTA and CDR2 FQGNSA. In nucleotides, the CDR3 is TGTGCCAGCAGGGGGGCGGCGAGCAAAAACATTCAGTACTTC. Its protein is CASRGAASKNIQYF. The full variable domain, its missing parts supplied by reference TRBV7-2 and TRBJ2-4, is GAGVSQSPSNKVTEKGKDVELRCDPISGHTALYWYRQSLGQGLEFLIYFQGNSAPDKSGLPSDRFSAERTGGSVSTLTIQRTQQEDSAVYLCASRGAASKNIQYFGAGTRLSVL.